This T cell receptor (beta chain) was observed in a study of OX40 agonist ivuxolimab in advanced cancers. Whole-study context: Partial responses occurred in Three dose-escalation patients, one with hepatocellular carcinoma and two with cutaneous melanoma. Study results and caveats: The specificity for antigen of the expanded peripheral T cells was not determined.

Profiling relied on immunoSEQ multiplex PCR, and the TCRdb table lists in-frame clones only, not all of them. The profile shows 15,000 to 20,000 clones, around four fifths of them singletons. This clone qualifies as medium-sized (0.01 to 0.1%). The antigen remains undetermined. Researchers took blood at baseline, on cycle 4 day 1, and on cycle 7 day 1. In germline, CDR1 is SNHLY, CDR2 FYNNEI. Trimming cost V 3 bases and J 0 bases, with 9 bases left between them. The CDR3 contains 15 residues. The source was CD4+ or CD8+ T cells sorted from blood, collected in a trial of the OX40 agonist ivuxolimab. V usage is TRBV2 and J usage is TRBJ1-3, with D perhaps matching TRBD1 (5 bases). The TCR comes from an adult with an advanced solid tumor such as melanoma, head and neck, liver or kidney cancer. CDR3 in DNA: TGTGCCAGCAGTGAGAGGGGCTACTCTGGAAACACCATATATTTT. Its protein product is CASSERGYSGNTIYF.